The 25 T cell receptor beta chains below come from one sample, sequenced in a study of blood T cell repertoires in COVID-19. Using immunoSEQ multiplex PCR, the repertoire was profiled, and TCRdb retains in-frame clones only, with some absent. The sample consists of approximately 150,000 clones, approximately 80% of them appearing once. Sequencing was carried out using PBMCs or T cells enriched from blood (not recorded which). Receptors originate from a man aged 40-55 years who had recovered from COVID-19.

The chain couples TRBV5-6 to TRBJ1-2, with 8 bases fitting TRBD1. The CDR3 loop spans 13 amino acids. Germline trimming cut 3 bases from V and 7 bases from J; bases unmatched to any gene: 5. Germline V gene data show CDR1 as SGHDT and CDR2 as YYEEEE. CDR3 bases: TGTGCCAGCAGCTCCAGGGGGCGCGGTGGCTACACCTTC. Translated: CASSSRGRGGYTF.

This clone came up many times. CDR3 in amino acids: CASSLAKGEKLFF. CDR3 nucleotides: TGTGCCAGCAGCTTAGCGAAGGGGGAAAAACTGTTTTTT. This sequence joins TRBV7-2 and TRBJ1-4, with a weak D call TRBD1 (5 bases). The CDR3 is 13 residues long. V shed 0 bases and J shed 8 bases, with 7 bases lying between them. Germline loops: CDR1 SGHTA, CDR2 FQGNSA.

This clone has more than one count but fewer than ten. The V gene is TRBV5-4, the J gene TRBJ1-1; D ambiguous. Germline CDR1 and CDR2: SGHNT and YYREEE (reference sequence). The CDR3 is 14 amino acids. The V gene lost 2 bases and the J gene lost 3 bases, with 11 bases spanning the gap. CDR3 sequence (DNA): TGTGCCAGCAGCTTCAAGGGAGGTGACACTGAAGCTTTCTTT. Translated: CASSFKGGDTEAFF.

In DNA form, the CDR3 reads TGTGCCAGCAGCCCCGGGACAGGGCGCGACGAGCAGTACGTC. Translating gives CASSPGTGRDEQYV. The chain joins TRBV6-5 to TRBJ2-7; 9 bases are a match to TRBD1. Unmatched junction bases numbered 8, after V lost 6 bases and J lost 5 bases. There are 14 residues in the CDR3. Germline assignment: CDR1 MNHEY and CDR2 SVGAGI.

The gene calls are TRBV7-9 and TRBJ2-5; TRBD1 aligns across 8 bases. The germline V gene has CDR1 SEHNR and CDR2 FQNEAQ (reference sequence). J lost 4 bases, V lost 5 bases, and 6 bases had no gene match. The CDR3 loop spans 14 amino acids. The CDR3 spells CASSTGQGGETQYF. The CDR3 coding sequence is TGTGCCAGCAGCACCGGACAGGGTGGAGAGACCCAGTACTTC. Full variable domain (outside the CDR3, taken from reference TRBV7-9 and TRBJ2-5): DTGVSQNPRHKITKRGQNVTFRCDPISEHNRLYWYRQTLGQGPEFLTYFQNEAQLEKSRLLSDRFSAERPKGSFSTLEIQRTEQGDSAMYLCASSTGQGGETQYFGPGTRLLVL.

The genes are TRBV30 and TRBJ1-4; D call uncertain. Per germline, CDR1 GTSNPN and CDR2 SVGIG (reference sequence). Trimming shortened V by 4 bases and J by 8 bases, and 14 bases separated the two germline ends. The CDR3 has 13 amino acids. The CDR3 region is CAWTEETGEKLFF. The DNA for the CDR3 is TGTGCCTGGACGGAGGAGACGGGAGAAAAACTGTTTTTT.

This clone has only a few counts. This rearrangement joins TRBV2 to TRBJ1-2; 7 bases are shared with TRBD1. After removal of 7 bases from V and 4 bases from J, the junction contained 3 bases not matched to a gene. This CDR3 comprises 12 residues. Germline loops: CDR1 SNHLY, CDR2 FYNNEI. CDR3: CASTTGSYGYTF. CDR3 DNA: TGTGCCAGCACGACAGGGAGCTATGGCTACACCTTC. Combining the CDR3 with reference TRBV2 and TRBJ1-2 gives the whole variable domain EPEVTQTPSHQVTQMGQEVILRCVPISNHLYFYWYRQILGQKVEFLVSFYNNEISEKSEIFDDQFSVERPDGSNFTLKIRSTKLEDSAMYFCASTTGSYGYTFGSGTRLTVV.

The CDR3 DNA reads TGTGCCAGCCGGGGGGAGGGACACGGCTACACCTTC. Amino acids: CASRGEGHGYTF. This chain connects TRBV2 to TRBJ1-2, with D possibly matching TRBD1 (6 bases). Trimming shortened V by 8 bases and J by 8 bases, and 15 bases separated the two germline ends. The CDR3 is 12 amino acids. Germline CDR1 reads SNHLY; CDR2 reads FYNNEI.

The chain uses TRBV2 and TRBJ1-1; D perhaps matches TRBD1 (5 bases). Germline loops: CDR1 SNHLY, CDR2 FYNNEI. The V end lost 7 bases, the J end lost 1 base, and 13 bases lay between the germline ends. The CDR3 contains 14 residues. The CDR3, as DNA: TGTGCCAGCAAGATACTGGGGCCGAACACTGAAGCTTTCTTT. Protein product: CASKILGPNTEAFF. Full variable domain (remainder filled in from reference TRBV2 and TRBJ1-1): EPEVTQTPSHQVTQMGQEVILRCVPISNHLYFYWYRQILGQKVEFLVSFYNNEISEKSEIFDDQFSVERPDGSNFTLKIRSTKLEDSAMYFCASKILGPNTEAFFGQGTRLTVV.

This clone was recorded once. This chain joins TRBV19 and TRBJ1-1; 7 positions agree with TRBD1. V lost 6 bases to trimming and J lost 4 bases; unmatched junction nucleotides: 11. The V gene's germline CDR1 is LNHDA and CDR2 SQIVND (reference sequence). The CDR3 length is 15 residues. CDR3 coding DNA: TGTGCCAGTAGCAGGATAGAGGGGGCGGGCACTGAAGCTTTCTTT. It specifies CASSRIEGAGTEAFF.

The chain carries TRBV19 and TRBJ1-1; 7 nucleotides match TRBD1. From germline, CDR1 is LNHDA and CDR2 SQIVND (reference sequence). CDR3 length: 15 residues. Trimming removed 3 bases from V and 1 base from J; junction bases left unmatched: 5. The CDR3 DNA is TGTGCCAGTAGTATGACAGGGATGGGGAACACTGAAGCTTTCTTT. Translated: CASSMTGMGNTEAFF.

The rearrangement joins TRBV2 to TRBJ2-5; tentatively, D is TRBD2 (5 bases). Trimming removed 8 bases at V and 2 bases at J, with 9 bases between. The CDR3 sequence is 12 residues long. Germline assignment: CDR1 SNHLY and CDR2 FYNNEI. The CDR3, as DNA: TGTGCCAGCCGAGCGGAACAAGAGACCCAGTACTTC. Protein sequence: CASRAEQETQYF.

The V gene is TRBV6-5, the J gene TRBJ2-5, with TRBD1 as a possible D gene (6 bases). Trimming left V 2 bases short and J 5 bases short, with 12 bases between. Germline V gives CDR1 MNHEY, CDR2 SVGAGI. This CDR3 has 14 amino acids. This chain's CDR3 is CASSYGGQRETQYF. DNA for the CDR3: TGTGCCAGCAGTTACGGGGGCCAAAGGGAGACCCAGTACTTC.

V gene TRBV9 combines with J gene TRBJ1-1, with TRBD1 as a possible D gene (5 bases). The germline V gene encodes CDR1 SGDLS and CDR2 YYNGEE. The CDR3 has 13 amino acids. Trimming took off 3 bases at V and 2 bases at J, with 8 bases between the two ends. The CDR3 spells CASSGRGNTEAFF. As DNA, the CDR3 is TGTGCCAGCAGCGGAAGGGGCAACACTGAAGCTTTCTTT.

This chain connects TRBV9 to TRBJ2-1; 9 nucleotides align to TRBD2. In germline, CDR1 is SGDLS, CDR2 YYNGEE. V gave up 1 base and J gave up 5 bases; unmatched junction bases: 16. The CDR3 is 19 amino acids. CDR3 sequence: CASSVRASGETLRDNEQFF. The CDR3 DNA is TGTGCCAGCAGCGTAAGGGCTAGCGGGGAAACCCTGAGAGACAATGAGCAGTTCTTC.

The chain combines TRBV9 with TRBJ2-2, with D possibly matching TRBD2 (5 bases). CDR1 and CDR2 (germline): SGDLS, YYNGEE. The length of the CDR3 is 15 residues. Trimming cost V 6 bases and J 5 bases, with 17 bases left between them. In nucleotides, the CDR3 is TGTGCCAGCACCAGAAATTCGAGGGTAACCGGGGAGCTGTTTTTT. It codes for CASTRNSRVTGELFF.

The chain uses TRBV30 and TRBJ2-5; 11 positions agree with TRBD1. Germline loops: CDR1 GTSNPN, CDR2 SVGIG (reference sequence). This CDR3 contains 14 residues. V shed 0 bases and J 6 bases; nucleotides not matched to a gene: 3. This chain's CDR3 is CAWSVGQGAKTQYF. CDR3 DNA sequence: TGTGCCTGGAGTGTAGGACAGGGGGCGAAGACCCAGTACTTC.

This clone was recorded a few times. J is TRBJ1-2 and V is TRBV5-1, with D hard to call. The germline V gene encodes CDR1 SGHRS and CDR2 YFSETQ. This CDR3 region has 12 residues. V was trimmed by 4 bases and J by 3 bases, leaving 7 bases between them. CDR3: CASSQDYYGYTF. For the CDR3, the DNA is TGCGCCAGCAGCCAGGACTACTATGGCTACACCTTC.

J is TRBJ2-1 and V is TRBV27; 15 nucleotides agree with TRBD2. The germline V gene encodes CDR1 MNHEY and CDR2 SMNVEV (reference sequence). J was trimmed by 1 base and V by 3 bases; bases with no gene match: 1. The CDR3 loop spans 17 amino acids. The CDR3: CASSFGTSGRSYNEQFF. The DNA for the CDR3 is TGTGCCAGCAGTTTCGGGACTAGCGGGAGGTCCTACAATGAGCAGTTCTTC.

The CDR3 loop is CASRNRGDSGTGELFF. The CDR3 DNA is TGTGCCAGTCGTAACAGGGGTGATTCAGGGACCGGGGAGCTGTTTTTT. The rearrangement joins TRBV19 to TRBJ2-2, with 7 bases that match TRBD1. Germline loops: CDR1 LNHDA, CDR2 SQIVND (reference sequence). With V trimmed by 8 bases and J by 5 bases, 14 bases remained unmatched. The CDR3 covers 16 residues. Supplemented by reference TRBV19 and TRBJ2-2, the full variable domain reads DGGITQSPKYLFRKEGQNVTLSCEQNLNHDAMYWYRQDPGQGLRLIYYSQIVNDFQKGDIAEGYSVSREKKESFPLTVTSAQKNPTAFYLCASRNRGDSGTGELFFGEGSRLTVL.

The genes are TRBV5-1 and TRBJ1-1, with a weak D call TRBD1 (5 bases). V lost 0 bases and J lost 1, with 10 bases in between. CDR1 and CDR2 (germline): SGHRS, YFSETQ. CDR3 length: 15 amino acids. Here the CDR3 DNA reads TGCGCCAGCAGCTTGGAAGGACATTGGAACACTGAAGCTTTCTTT. It codes for CASSLEGHWNTEAFF. The full variable domain, its missing parts supplied by reference TRBV5-1 and TRBJ1-1, is KAGVTQTPRYLIKTRGQQVTLSCSPISGHRSVSWYQQTPGQGLQFLFEYFSETQRNKGNFPGRFSGRQFSNSRSEMNVSTLELGDSALYLCASSLEGHWNTEAFFGQGTRLTVV.

This clone was observed once. The chain joins TRBV2 to TRBJ1-1, with D possibly matching TRBD1 (5 bases). The CDR3 extends over 13 amino acids. CDR1 SNHLY and CDR2 FYNNEI come from the germline V gene. Trimming pared 11 bases from V and 3 bases from J, leaving 16 bases between. CDR3: CAGSPSRDTEAFF. The CDR3 nucleotides read TGTGCCGGATCACCCTCCAGGGACACTGAAGCTTTCTTT.

V gene TRBV19 combines with J gene TRBJ1-6, with D possibly matching TRBD1 (5 bases). CDR3 length: 17 amino acids. V shed 4 bases and J shed 9 bases, with 22 bases lying between them. Germline-derived CDR1 and CDR2 are LNHDA and SQIVND (reference sequence). CDR3 bases: TGTGCCAGTAGTAGCCCCCTCGGCCAGGGAATTAGTTCACCCCTCCACTTT. It specifies CASSSPLGQGISSPLHF.

This chain connects TRBV6-5 to TRBJ1-3; TRBD1 matches 7 bases. From germline, CDR1 is MNHEY and CDR2 SVGAGI. The length of the CDR3 is 15 residues. J lost 2 bases, V lost 10 bases, and 11 bases had no gene match. The CDR3 bases are TGTGCCATCATGTCACAGGGGTTACCTGGAAACACCATATATTTT. Amino acids: CAIMSQGLPGNTIYF.

The J gene is TRBJ2-7, the V gene TRBV21-1; the table's D call TRBD1 went unverified against the DNA. TRBV21-1 is a known pseudogene. The CDR3 runs 14 residues. CDR3 DNA: TGTGCCAGCAGCCCAACAGGGGGGGAAGACGAGCAGTACGTC. It codes for CASSPTGGEDEQYV.